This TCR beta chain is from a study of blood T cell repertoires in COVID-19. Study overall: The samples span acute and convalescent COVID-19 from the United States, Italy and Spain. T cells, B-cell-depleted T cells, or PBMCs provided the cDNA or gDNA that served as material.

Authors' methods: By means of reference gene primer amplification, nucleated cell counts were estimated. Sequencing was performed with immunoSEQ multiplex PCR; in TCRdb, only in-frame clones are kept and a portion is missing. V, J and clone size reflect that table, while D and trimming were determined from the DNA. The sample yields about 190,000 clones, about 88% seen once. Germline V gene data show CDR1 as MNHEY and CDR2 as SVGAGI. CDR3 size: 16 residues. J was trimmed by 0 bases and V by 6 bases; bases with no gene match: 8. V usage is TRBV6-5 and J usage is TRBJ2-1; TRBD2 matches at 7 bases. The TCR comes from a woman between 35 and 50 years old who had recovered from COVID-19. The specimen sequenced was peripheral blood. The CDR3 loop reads CASSYQRGSSYNEQFF. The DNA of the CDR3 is TGTGCCAGCAGCTACCAGCGCGGGAGCTCCTACAATGAGCAGTTCTTC.